This TCR beta chain comes out of a study of T cell changes during pregnancy in multiple sclerosis. From germline, CDR1 is SGHAT and CDR2 FQNNGV. Trimming cost V 0 bases and J 2 bases; bases outside gene matches: 13. There are 19 residues in the CDR3. Some clones are missing from TCRdb's copy, which holds only in-frame ones; the method was immunoSEQ multiplex PCR. The sample consists of fewer than 65,000 clones, 90% to 95% of them appearing once. The clonotype originates from a female donor with multiple sclerosis, enrolled in a pregnancy study. V gene TRBV11-2 combines with J gene TRBJ2-7; 10 bases agree with TRBD2. The sequencing here drew on peripheral blood, taken before pregnancy. CDR3 sequence reads: CASSLEGLAGAVGTYEQYF. CDR3 coding DNA: TGTGCCAGCAGCTTAGAAGGCCTAGCGGGGGCCGTTGGGACCTACGAGCAGTACTTC.